The 5 T cell receptor delta chains in this list originate from one sample, sequenced in a study of gamma-delta T cells after stem cell transplantation. TCRdb re-processed the RT-PCR reads using CATT. The data show some 2,100 delta-chain clones, about 1.9% seen once. Sequencing used gamma-delta T cells. The receptors shown here come from a human donor. It is not recorded whose cells these are; they may come from a transplant donor.

There are a few counts of this clone. A much larger clone lies one base from this, so it may be a read error. The sample holds other DNA sequences that translate to the same CDR3. V is TRDV2 and J is TRDJ1; a possible D gene is TRDD3 (5 bases). The CDR3 has 24 residues. CDR1 is GEAIGNYY, CDR2 EKD, per germline. The V gene lost 1 base and the J gene lost 0 bases, with 38 bases spanning the gap. The CDR3 protein is CACDTVLGRDPNELVSTYTDKLIF. The CDR3 DNA is TGTGCCTGTGACACGGTATTGGGACGCGATCCCAATGAACTGGTCTCGACGTACACCGATAAACTCATCTTT.

This clone was observed a few times. A far larger clone is a single base away, which makes a read error likely. This specimen includes other DNA sequences encoding the same CDR3. Written as DNA, the CDR3 is TGTGCCTGTGACACCGTCGGGGATAAGGGCTCCTGGGACACACGACAGATGTTTTTC. It translates to CACDTVGDKGSWDTRQMFF. The V gene is TRDV2, the J gene TRDJ3; 7 nucleotides match TRDD3. Germline CDR1 GEAIGNYY, CDR2 EKD. This CDR3 has 19 amino acids.

Note on this clone: TCRdb lists the protein of a much larger clone for this DNA, which differs at residue 14, so this is likely a read error; the protein given here is translated from the DNA itself. The chain links TRDV2 to TRDJ1, with D perhaps given as TRDD2 or TRDD3 (7 bases each). Trimming removed 2 bases at V and 6 bases at J, with 27 bases between. The CDR3 has 18 residues. Germline V CDR1 and CDR2: GEAIGNYY, EKD. This chain's CDR3 is CACDKVPTGAGGTNKLIF. CDR3 sequence (DNA): TGTGCCTGTGACAAGGTTCCTACGGGGGCTGGGGGGACCAATAAACTCATCTTT.

Note on this clone: A much larger clone is a single base away; this may be a read error. Other DNA sequences in this sample translate to the same CDR3. The rearrangement links TRDV2 to TRDJ1; TRDD3 aligns across 7 bases. Germline CDR1 reads GEAIGNYY; CDR2 reads EKD. CDR3 length: 22 amino acids. The CDR3: CACDTVGVVDTLKGAYTDKLIF. The CDR3 nucleotides are TGTGCCTGCGACACCGTAGGGGTGGTGGATACGCTGAAGGGAGCGTACACCGATAAACTCATCTTT.

There are a few counts of this clone. A far larger clone is one nucleotide away, so this likely arose from a read error. The sample holds other DNA sequences that translate to the same CDR3. The rearrangement joins TRDV2 to TRDJ1, with 7 nucleotides matching TRDD3. The V and J ends lost 0 bases and 1 base, in that order; junction bases with no gene match: 22. The CDR3 totals 21 residues. Germline V CDR1 and CDR2: GEAIGNYY, EKD. For the CDR3, the DNA is TGTGCCTGTGACACCCCCCTCCGAGGTGGTACTGGGGATAGGACCACCGATAAACTCATCTTT. This sequence encodes CACDTPLRGGTGDRTTDKLIF.